This T cell receptor (beta chain) was identified during a study of T cell responses to AZD1222 COVID-19 vaccine. Whole-study results and caveats: Only a handful of AZD1222 recipients, six or seven in all, had baseline seropositivity. Spike regions recognized by vaccine-associated CD4 TCRs spanned the protein, led by 160-218 and 743-854. Targets within unmutated variant regions were reportedly found for nearly half of spike-specific TCRs.

Using immunoSEQ multiplex PCR, the repertoire was profiled, and TCRdb retains in-frame clones only, with some absent. Among approximately 81,000 clones, 85% to 95% were seen once, and the ten largest hold about 4.9%. Germline assignment: CDR1 SGHRS and CDR2 YFSETQ. The CDR3 has 14 residues. V was shortened by 3 bases and J by 4 bases, with 13 bases between the two germline ends. Turning to this clone: The antigen is unknown.

The receptor was isolated from an adult in good health. Here the sequenced sample was peripheral blood, taken on day 0 of MenACWY control vaccination. This chain links TRBV5-1 with TRBJ1-1; D unclear. CDR3 in DNA: TGCGCCAGCAGCTCCGCTTTTCTGGGCACTGAAGCTTTCTTT. This sequence encodes CASSSAFLGTEAFF.